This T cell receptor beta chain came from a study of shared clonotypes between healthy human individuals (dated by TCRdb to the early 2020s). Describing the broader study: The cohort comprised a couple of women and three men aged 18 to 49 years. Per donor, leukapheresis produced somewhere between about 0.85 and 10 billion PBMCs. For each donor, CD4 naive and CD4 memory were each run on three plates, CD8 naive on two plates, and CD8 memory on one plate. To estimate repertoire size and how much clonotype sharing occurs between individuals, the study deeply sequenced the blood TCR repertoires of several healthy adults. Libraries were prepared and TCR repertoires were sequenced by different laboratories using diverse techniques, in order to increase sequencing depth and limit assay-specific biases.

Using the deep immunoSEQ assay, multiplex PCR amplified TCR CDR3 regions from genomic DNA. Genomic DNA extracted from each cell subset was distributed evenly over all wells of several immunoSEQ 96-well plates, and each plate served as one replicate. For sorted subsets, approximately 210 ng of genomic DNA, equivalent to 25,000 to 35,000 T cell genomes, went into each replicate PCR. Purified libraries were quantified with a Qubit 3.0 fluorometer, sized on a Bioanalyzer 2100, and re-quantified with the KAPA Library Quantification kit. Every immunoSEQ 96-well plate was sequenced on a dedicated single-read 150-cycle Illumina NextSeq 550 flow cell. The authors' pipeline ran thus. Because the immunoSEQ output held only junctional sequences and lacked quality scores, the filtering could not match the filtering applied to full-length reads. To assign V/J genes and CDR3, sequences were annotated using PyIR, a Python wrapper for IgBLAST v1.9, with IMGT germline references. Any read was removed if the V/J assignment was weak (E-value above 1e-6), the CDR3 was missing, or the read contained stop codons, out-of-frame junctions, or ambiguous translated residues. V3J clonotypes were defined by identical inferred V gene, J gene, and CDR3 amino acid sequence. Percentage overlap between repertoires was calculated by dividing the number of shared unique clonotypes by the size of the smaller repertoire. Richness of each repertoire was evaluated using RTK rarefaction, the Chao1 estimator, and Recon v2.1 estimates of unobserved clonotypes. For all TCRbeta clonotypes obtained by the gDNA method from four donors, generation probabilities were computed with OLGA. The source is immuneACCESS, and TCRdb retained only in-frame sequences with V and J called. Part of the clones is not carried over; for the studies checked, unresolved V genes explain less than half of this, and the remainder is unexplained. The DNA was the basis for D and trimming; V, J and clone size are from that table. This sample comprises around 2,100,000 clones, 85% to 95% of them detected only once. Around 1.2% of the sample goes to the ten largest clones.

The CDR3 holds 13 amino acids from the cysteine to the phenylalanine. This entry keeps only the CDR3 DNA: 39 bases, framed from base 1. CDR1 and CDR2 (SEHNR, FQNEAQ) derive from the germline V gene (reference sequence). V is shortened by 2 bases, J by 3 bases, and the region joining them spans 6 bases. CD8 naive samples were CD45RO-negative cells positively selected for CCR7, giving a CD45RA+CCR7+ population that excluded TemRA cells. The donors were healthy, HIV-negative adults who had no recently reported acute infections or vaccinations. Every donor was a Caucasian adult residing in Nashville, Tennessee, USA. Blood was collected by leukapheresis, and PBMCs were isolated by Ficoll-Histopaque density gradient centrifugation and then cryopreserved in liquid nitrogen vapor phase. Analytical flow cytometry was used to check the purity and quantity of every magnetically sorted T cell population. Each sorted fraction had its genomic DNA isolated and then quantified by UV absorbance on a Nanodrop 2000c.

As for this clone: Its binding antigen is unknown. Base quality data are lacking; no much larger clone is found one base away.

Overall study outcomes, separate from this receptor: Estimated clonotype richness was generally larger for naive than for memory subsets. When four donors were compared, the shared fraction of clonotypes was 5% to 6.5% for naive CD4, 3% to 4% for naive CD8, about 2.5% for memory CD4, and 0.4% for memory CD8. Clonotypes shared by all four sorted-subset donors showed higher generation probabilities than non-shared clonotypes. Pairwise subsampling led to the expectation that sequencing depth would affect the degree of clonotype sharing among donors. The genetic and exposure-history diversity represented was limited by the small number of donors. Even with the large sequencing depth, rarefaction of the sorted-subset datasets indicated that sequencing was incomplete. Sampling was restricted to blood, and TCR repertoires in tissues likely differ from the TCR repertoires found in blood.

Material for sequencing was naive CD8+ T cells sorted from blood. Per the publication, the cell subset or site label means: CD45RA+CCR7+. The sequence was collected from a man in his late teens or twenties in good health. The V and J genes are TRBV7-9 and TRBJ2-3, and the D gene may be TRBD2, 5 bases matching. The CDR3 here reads CASSLSGTDTQYF. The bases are TGTGCCAGCAGCTTATCGGGGACAGATACGCAGTATTTT.